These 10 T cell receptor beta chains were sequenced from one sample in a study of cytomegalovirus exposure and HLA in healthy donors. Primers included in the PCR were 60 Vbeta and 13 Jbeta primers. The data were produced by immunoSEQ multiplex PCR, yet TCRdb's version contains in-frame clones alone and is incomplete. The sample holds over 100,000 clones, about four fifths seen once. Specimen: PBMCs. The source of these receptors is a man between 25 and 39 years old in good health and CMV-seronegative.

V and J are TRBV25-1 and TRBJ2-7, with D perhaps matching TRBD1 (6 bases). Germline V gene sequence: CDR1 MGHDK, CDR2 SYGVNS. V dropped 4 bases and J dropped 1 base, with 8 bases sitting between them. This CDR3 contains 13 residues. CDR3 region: CASSADSSYEQYF. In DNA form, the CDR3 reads TGTGCCAGCAGTGCGGACAGTTCCTACGAGCAGTACTTC.

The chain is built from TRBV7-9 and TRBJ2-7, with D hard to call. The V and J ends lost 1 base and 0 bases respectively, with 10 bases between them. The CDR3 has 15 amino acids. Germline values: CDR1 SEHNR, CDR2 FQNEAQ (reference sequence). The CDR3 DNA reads TGTGCCAGCAGCTTAGAAGGCTACTACTCCTACGAGCAGTACTTC. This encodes CASSLEGYYSYEQYF.

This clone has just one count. The CDR3 region has the DNA TGCGCCAGCAGCTTGTCTGGCGGATACGCGAACACCGGGGAGCTGTTTTTT. Translation gives CASSLSGGYANTGELFF. V gene TRBV5-1 combines with J gene TRBJ2-2, with D uncertain. This CDR3 is built from 17 residues. Between the trimmed V and J ends, which lost 1 base and 0 bases, there was a span of 13 bases. Per the germline V gene, CDR1 is SGHRS and CDR2 is YFSETQ.

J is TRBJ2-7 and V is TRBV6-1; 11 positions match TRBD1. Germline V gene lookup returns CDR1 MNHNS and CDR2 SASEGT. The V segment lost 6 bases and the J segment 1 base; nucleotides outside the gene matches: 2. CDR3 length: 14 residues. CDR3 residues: CASSRDRGSYEQYF. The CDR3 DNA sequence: TGTGCCAGCAGCCGGGACAGGGGGTCCTACGAGCAGTACTTC.

The CDR3 DNA reads as TGTGCCAGCAGCGGTCCTAGCGGGGGGGCCTTGAATGAGCAGTTCTTC. It codes for CASSGPSGGALNEQFF. The chain uses TRBV5-5 and TRBJ2-1; 12 bases map to TRBD2. CDR3 length equals 16 residues. V shed 4 bases and J 7 bases; nucleotides not matched to a gene: 9. Germline values: CDR1 SGHKS, CDR2 YYEKEE (reference sequence).

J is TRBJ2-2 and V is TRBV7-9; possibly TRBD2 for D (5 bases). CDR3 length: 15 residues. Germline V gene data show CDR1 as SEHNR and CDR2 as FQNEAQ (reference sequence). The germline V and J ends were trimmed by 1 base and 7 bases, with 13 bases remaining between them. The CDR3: CASSLGRIGNGELFF. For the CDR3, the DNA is TGTGCCAGCAGCTTAGGCCGGATCGGGAACGGGGAGCTGTTTTTT.

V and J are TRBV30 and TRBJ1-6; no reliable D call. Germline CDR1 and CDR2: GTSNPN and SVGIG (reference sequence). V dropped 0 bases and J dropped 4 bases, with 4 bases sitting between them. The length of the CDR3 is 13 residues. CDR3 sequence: CAWSVQYNSPLHF. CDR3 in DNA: TGTGCCTGGAGTGTACAGTATAATTCACCCCTCCACTTT.

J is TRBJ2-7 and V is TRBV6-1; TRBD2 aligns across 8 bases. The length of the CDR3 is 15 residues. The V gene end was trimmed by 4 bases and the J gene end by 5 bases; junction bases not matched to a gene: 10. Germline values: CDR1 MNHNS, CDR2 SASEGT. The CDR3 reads CASSVISGSTHEQYF. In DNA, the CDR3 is TGTGCCAGCAGTGTTATAAGCGGGAGCACCCACGAGCAGTACTTC.

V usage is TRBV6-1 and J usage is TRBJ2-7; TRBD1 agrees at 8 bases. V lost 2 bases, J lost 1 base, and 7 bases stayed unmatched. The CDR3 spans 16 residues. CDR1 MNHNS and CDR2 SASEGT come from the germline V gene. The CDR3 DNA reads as TGTGCCAGCAGTGAAAGAGGAAGGACAGGGTCCTACGAGCAGTACTTC. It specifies CASSERGRTGSYEQYF.

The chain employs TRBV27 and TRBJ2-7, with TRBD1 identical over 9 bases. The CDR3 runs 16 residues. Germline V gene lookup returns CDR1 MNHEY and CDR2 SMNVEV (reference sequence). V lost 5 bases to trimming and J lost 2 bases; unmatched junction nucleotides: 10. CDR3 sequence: CASSLTGQGSTYEQYF. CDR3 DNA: TGTGCCAGCAGTCTTACCGGACAGGGGTCAACCTACGAGCAGTACTTC.